What follows are 5 T cell receptor beta chains derived from one specimen sequenced in a study of CD8 T cells in Susac syndrome (dated by TCRdb to between 2018 and 2021). The library was obtained by the immunoSEQ multiplex PCR assay. RNA was extracted using the RNeasy kit, and about 0.5 to 1 ug of the RNA was reverse transcribed with random hexamers. TCRdb ran its own pipeline on the public reads, namely fastp trimming at Q25 and MiXCR clone calling, and kept in-frame beta chains. Duplicate CDR3 protein sequences are folded into a single record with the most common DNA and genes. The sample yields about 120,000 distinct CDR3 sequences; nearly 95% were counted once. Around 0.15% of the sample comes from the top ten. Sequenced input: CD4+ T cells from PBMCs. These receptors originate from a human donor in good health.

This clonotype has only a few counts. DNA for the CDR3: TGCGCCAGCAGCCCACCTACGGACGGAAACGAGCAGTACTTC. Amino acid sequence: CASSPPTDGNEQYF. The chain has TRBV5-1 and TRBJ2-7; D call uncertain. This CDR3 comprises 14 residues. V was shortened by 4 bases and J by 5 bases, with 16 bases between the two germline ends. CDR1 is SGHRS and CDR2 is YFSETQ in the germline V gene.

This chain links TRBV20-1 with TRBJ2-7; D is perhaps TRBD1 or TRBD2 (5 bases each). Trimming removed 3 bases at V and 1 base at J, with 13 bases between. In germline, CDR1 is DFQATT, CDR2 SNEGSKA (reference sequence). The CDR3 has 14 residues. CDR3 loop: CSASPGAASYEQYF. CDR3 bases: TGCAGTGCTAGCCCCGGGGCCGCGTCCTACGAGCAGTACTTC.

This clonotype was seen only a few times. The CDR3 reads CASSLSGSSYNEQFF. CDR3 DNA sequence: TGTGCCAGCAGTCTAAGCGGGAGCTCCTACAATGAGCAGTTCTTC. The genes are TRBV7-2 and TRBJ2-1; 8 nucleotides line up with TRBD2. Germline V gene data show CDR1 as SGHTA and CDR2 as FQGNSA. Trimming cost V 6 bases and J 0 bases; bases outside gene matches: 4. The CDR3 runs to 15 residues.

This clonotype was picked up one time. The chain employs TRBV29-1 and TRBJ1-2; D not certain. V lost 1 base and J lost 5, with 2 bases in between. The V gene's germline CDR1 is SQVTM and CDR2 ANQGSEA. The CDR3 contains 10 residues. CDR3 amino acids: CSVEVYGYTF. The CDR3 DNA follows: TGCAGCGTTGAAGTATATGGCTACACCTTC.

This clonotype showed up just once. The chain links TRBV30 to TRBJ1-1; D is unresolved. This CDR3 has 13 residues. V lost 0 bases and J lost 1, with 6 bases in between. From germline, CDR1 is GTSNPN and CDR2 SVGIG (reference sequence). The CDR3 DNA follows: TGTGCCTGGAGTGTTGCGGGGAACACTGAAGCTTTCTTT. This gives the protein CAWSVAGNTEAFF.